This paragraph covers one TCR beta chain sequence. No antigen is known for it. The data originate from a study of beta chain features in type 1 diabetes. The entirety of the isolated RNA underwent reverse transcription, so expressed TCRB transcripts were sequenced. Some clones are missing from TCRdb's copy, which holds only in-frame ones; the method was immunoSEQ multiplex PCR. The sample has hundreds of thousands of clones; around 15% are singletons. Findings and limits, study-wide: Among all four CD4+ subsets, Type 1 diabetes patients had TCRB CDR3s that were moderately but significantly shorter.

Markers CD45RO/CCR7/CD25/CD127/CD95/CD27 served to sort CD4+ naive, central memory, regulatory and stem cell-like memory cells. Germline V gives CDR1 GTSNPN, CDR2 SVGIG (reference sequence). Trimming cost V 7 bases and J 0 bases; bases outside gene matches: 8. The CDR3 runs to 16 residues. This TCR came from a man younger than 30 with type 1 diabetes. The V and J genes are TRBV30 and TRBJ1-6, with TRBD1 identical over 8 bases. The source material was naive CD4+ T cells from blood. CDR3 amino acids: CASDRVPSSYNSPLHF. In DNA form, the CDR3 reads TGTGCCTCGGACAGGGTACCGAGCTCCTATAATTCACCCCTCCACTTT.